Here is one T cell receptor beta chain with its context. This CDR3 has 16 amino acids. The trim removed 3 bases at V and 2 bases at J, leaving 8 bases unmatched. Germline CDR1 is DFQATT and CDR2 is SNEGSKA (reference sequence). TCRdb processed the 5' RACE reads anew with MiXCR; each CDR3 protein has one entry. The sample lists 700,000 or so distinct CDR3 sequences, 21% seen once, with 4% to 5.5% in the top ten. These data belong to a study of identical twins. This sample also belongs to another study, concerning T cells expressing NK-cell markers.

The chain employs TRBV20-1 and TRBJ2-3; the match to TRBD2 covers 10 bases. The TCR sequence derives from a woman aged 18-35 years in good health. Material: PBMCs. CDR3 loop: CSASEAGGSNTDTQYF. In DNA, the CDR3 is TGCAGTGCTAGTGAAGCGGGAGGGTCCAACACAGATACGCAGTATTTT.